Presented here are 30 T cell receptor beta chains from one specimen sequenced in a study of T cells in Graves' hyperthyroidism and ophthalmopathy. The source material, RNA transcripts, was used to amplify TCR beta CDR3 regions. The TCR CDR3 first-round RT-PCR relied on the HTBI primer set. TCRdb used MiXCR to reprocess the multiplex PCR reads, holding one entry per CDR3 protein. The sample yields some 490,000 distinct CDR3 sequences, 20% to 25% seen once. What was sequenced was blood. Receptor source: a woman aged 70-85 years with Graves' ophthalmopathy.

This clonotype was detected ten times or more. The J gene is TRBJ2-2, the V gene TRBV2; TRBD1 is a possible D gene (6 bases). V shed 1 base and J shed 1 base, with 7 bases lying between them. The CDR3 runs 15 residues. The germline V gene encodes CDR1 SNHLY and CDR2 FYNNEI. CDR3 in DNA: TGTGCCAGCAGTGAAGTCAGGGGGAACACCGGGGAGCTGTTTTTT. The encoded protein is CASSEVRGNTGELFF.

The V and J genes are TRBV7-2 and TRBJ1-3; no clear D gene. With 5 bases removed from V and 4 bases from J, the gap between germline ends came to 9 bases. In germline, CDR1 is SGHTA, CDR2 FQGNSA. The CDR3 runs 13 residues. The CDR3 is CASSPGWGNTIYF. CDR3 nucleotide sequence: TGTGCCAGCAGCCCCGGGTGGGGAAACACCATATATTTT.

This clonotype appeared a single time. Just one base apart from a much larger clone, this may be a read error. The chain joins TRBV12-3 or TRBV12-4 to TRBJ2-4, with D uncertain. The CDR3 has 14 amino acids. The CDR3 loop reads CASSFSVARNIQYF. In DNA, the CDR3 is TGTGCCAGCAGTTTTTCCGTAGCCAGAAACATTCAGTACTTC.

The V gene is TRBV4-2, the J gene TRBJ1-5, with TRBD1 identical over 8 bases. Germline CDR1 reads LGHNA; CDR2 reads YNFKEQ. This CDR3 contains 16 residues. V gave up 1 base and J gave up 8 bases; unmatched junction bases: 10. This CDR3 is CASSQVGAGGEEPQHF. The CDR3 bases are TGTGCCAGCAGCCAAGTTGGGGCAGGGGGCGAAGAGCCCCAGCATTTT.

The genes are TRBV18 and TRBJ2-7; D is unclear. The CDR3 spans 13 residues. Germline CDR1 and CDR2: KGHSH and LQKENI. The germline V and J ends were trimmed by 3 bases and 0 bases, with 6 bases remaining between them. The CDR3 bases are TGTGCCAGCTCACCTCAGAGCTCCTACGAGCAGTACTTC. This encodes CASSPQSSYEQYF.

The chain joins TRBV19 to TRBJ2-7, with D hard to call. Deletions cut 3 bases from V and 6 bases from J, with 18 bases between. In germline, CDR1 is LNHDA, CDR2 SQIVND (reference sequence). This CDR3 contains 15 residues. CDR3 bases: TGTGCCAGTAGTATTCTCGCATCAAGTCCATTCGAGCAGTACTTC. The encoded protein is CASSILASSPFEQYF.

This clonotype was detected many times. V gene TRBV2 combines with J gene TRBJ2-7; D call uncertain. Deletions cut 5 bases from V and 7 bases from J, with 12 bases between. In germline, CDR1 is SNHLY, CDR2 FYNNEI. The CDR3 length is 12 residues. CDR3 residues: CASSPRLGEQYF. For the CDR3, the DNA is TGTGCCAGCAGTCCAAGGTTGGGGGAGCAGTACTTC. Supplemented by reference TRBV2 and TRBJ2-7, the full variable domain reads EPEVTQTPSHQVTQMGQEVILRCVPISNHLYFYWYRQILGQKVEFLVSFYNNEISEKSEIFDDQFSVERPDGSNFTLKIRSTKLEDSAMYFCASSPRLGEQYFGPGTRLTVT.

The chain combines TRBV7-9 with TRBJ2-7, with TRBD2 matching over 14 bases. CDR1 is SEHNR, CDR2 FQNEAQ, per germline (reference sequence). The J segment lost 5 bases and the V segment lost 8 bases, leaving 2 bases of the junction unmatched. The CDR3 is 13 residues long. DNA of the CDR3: TGTGCCAGCGGGACTAGCGGGAGCAACGAGCAGTACTTC. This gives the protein CASGTSGSNEQYF.

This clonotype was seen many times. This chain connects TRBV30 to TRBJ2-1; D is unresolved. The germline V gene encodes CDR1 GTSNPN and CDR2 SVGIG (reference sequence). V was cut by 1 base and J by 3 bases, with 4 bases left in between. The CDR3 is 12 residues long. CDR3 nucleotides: TGTGCCTGGAGTGAGGGCTACAATGAGCAGTTCTTC. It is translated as CAWSEGYNEQFF. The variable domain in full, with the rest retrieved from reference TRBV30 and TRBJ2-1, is SQTIHQWPATLVQPVGSPLSLECTVEGTSNPNLYWYRQAAGRGLQLLFYSVGIGQISSEVPQNLSASRPQDRQFILSSKKLLLSDSGFYLCAWSEGYNEQFFGPGTRLTVL.

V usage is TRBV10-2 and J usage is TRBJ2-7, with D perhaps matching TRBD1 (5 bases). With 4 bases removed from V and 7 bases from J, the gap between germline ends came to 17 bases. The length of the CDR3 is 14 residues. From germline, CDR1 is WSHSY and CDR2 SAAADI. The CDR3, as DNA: TGCGCCAGCAGTGTGGGCAGGGTAGTATTTGAGCAGTACTTC. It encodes CASSVGRVVFEQYF.

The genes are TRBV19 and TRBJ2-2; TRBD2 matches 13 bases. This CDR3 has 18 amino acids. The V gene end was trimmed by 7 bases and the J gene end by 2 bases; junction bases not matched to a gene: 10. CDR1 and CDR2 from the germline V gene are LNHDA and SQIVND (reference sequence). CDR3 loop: CASIRTSGSWANTGELFF. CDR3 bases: TGTGCCAGTATTCGGACTAGCGGGAGTTGGGCAAACACCGGGGAGCTGTTTTTT.

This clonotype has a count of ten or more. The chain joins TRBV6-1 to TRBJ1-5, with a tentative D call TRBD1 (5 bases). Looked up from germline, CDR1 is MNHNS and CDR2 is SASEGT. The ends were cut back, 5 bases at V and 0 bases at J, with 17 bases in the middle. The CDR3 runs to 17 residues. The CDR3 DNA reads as TGTGCCAGCAGTACCCGGGACCAAAGTTATAGCAATCAGCCCCAGCATTTT. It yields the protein CASSTRDQSYSNQPQHF.

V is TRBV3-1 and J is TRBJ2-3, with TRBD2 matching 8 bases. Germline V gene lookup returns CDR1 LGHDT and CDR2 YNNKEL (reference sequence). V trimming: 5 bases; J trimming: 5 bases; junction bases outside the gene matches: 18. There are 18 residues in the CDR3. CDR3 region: CASSYNRASGSRRDTQYF. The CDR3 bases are TGTGCCAGCAGCTATAATCGGGCGAGCGGGAGTAGAAGAGATACGCAGTATTTT.

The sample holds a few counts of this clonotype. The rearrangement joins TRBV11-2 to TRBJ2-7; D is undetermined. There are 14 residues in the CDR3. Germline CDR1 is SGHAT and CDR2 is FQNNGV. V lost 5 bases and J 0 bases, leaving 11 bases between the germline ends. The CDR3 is CASSAQLASYEQYF. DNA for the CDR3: TGTGCCAGCAGCGCTCAATTAGCCTCCTACGAGCAGTACTTC.

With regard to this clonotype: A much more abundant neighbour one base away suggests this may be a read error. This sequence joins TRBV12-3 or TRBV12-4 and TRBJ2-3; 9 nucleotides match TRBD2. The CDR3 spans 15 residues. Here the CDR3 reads CAISQTSGYSDTQYF. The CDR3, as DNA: TGTGCCATCAGTCAAACTAGCGGGTATTCGGATACGCAGTATTTT.

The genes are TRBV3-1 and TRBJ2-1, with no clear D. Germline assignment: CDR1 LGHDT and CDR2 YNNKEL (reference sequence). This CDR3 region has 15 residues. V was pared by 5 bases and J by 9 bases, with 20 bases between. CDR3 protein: CASSGFRPSVGEQFF. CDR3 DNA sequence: TGTGCCAGCAGCGGGTTCAGGCCTTCCGTCGGTGAGCAGTTCTTC.

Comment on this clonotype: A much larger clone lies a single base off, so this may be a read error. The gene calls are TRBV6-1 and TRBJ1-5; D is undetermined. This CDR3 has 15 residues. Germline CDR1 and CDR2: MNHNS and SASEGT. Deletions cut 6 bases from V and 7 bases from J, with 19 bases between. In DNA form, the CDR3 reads TGTGCCAGCAGCTTCGAAAGGGTAAGCGGCCAGCCCCAGCATTTT. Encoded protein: CASSFERVSGQPQHF.

CDR3: CASSLLGGGGGQFF. The CDR3 DNA follows: TGTGCCAGCAGCCTACTGGGGGGGGGCGGTGGGCAGTTCTTC. This chain connects TRBV7-6 to TRBJ2-1, with D possibly being TRBD2 (7 bases). Trimming removed 5 bases at V and 12 bases at J, with 20 bases between. CDR3 length: 14 residues. Germline loops: CDR1 SGHVS, CDR2 FNYEAQ.

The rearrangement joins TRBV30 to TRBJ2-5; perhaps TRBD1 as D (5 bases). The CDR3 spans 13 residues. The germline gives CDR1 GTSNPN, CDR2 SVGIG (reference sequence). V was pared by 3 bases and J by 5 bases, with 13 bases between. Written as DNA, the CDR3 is TGTGCCTGGAGGGAAAGGGGTTCCGAGACCCAGTACTTC. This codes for CAWRERGSETQYF.

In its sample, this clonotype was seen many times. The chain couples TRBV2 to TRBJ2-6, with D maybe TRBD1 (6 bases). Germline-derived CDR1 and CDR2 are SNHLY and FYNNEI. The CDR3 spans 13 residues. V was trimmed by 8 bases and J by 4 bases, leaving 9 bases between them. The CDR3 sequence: CASGTPGANVLTF. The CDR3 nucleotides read TGTGCCAGCGGGACACCCGGGGCCAACGTCCTGACTTTC. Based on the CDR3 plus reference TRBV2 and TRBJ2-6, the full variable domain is EPEVTQTPSHQVTQMGQEVILRCVPISNHLYFYWYRQILGQKVEFLVSFYNNEISEKSEIFDDQFSVERPDGSNFTLKIRSTKLEDSAMYFCASGTPGANVLTFGAGSRLTVL.

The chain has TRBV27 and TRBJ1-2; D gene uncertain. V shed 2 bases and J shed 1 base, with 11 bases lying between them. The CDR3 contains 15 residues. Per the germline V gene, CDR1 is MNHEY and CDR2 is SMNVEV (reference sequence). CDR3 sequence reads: CASSLLGGGNYGYTF. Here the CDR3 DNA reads TGTGCCAGCAGTTTACTCGGCGGTGGTAACTATGGCTACACCTTC.

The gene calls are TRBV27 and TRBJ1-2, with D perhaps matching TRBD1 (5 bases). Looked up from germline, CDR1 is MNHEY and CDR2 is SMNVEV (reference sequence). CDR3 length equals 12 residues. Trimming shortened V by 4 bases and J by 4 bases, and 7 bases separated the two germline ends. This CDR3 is CASSSGTYGYTF. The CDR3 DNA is TGTGCCAGCAGTTCAGGGACCTATGGCTACACCTTC.

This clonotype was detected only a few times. The CDR3 DNA sequence: TGTGCCAGCCGGACCGGGACAATAGGCACAGATACGCAGTATTTT. This translates into CASRTGTIGTDTQYF. The chain employs TRBV3-1 and TRBJ2-3; a weak D match, TRBD1 (6 bases). There are 15 residues in the CDR3. The germline gives CDR1 LGHDT, CDR2 YNNKEL (reference sequence). Trimming took 8 bases from V and 1 from J, leaving 16 bases between them.

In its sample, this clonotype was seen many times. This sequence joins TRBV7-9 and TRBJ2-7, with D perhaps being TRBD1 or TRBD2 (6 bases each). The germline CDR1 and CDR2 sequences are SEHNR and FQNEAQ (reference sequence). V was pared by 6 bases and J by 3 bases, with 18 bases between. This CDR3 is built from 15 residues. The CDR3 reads CASRSSGGGNYEQYF. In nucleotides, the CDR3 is TGTGCCAGCAGATCTTCCGGGGGCGGGAACTACGAGCAGTACTTC.

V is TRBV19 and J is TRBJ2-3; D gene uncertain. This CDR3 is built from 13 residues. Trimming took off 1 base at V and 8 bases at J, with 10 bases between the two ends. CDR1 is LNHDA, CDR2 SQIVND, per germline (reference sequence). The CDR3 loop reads CASSIGSSGTQYF. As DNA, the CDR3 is TGTGCCAGTAGTATAGGTAGCTCAGGTACGCAGTATTTT.

The DNA for the CDR3 is TGTGCCAGCAGCCGGGACAGTATCCTCTATGGCTACACCTTC. It encodes CASSRDSILYGYTF. The chain combines TRBV6-2 or TRBV6-3 with TRBJ1-2; TRBD1 agrees at 7 bases. The trim removed 6 bases at V and 4 bases at J, leaving 8 bases unmatched. Germline-derived CDR1 and CDR2 are MNHEY and SVGEGT. The CDR3 loop spans 14 amino acids.

CDR3: CASSYSGAENTGELFF. In nucleotides, the CDR3 is TGTGCCAGCAGTTACTCGGGGGCGGAGAACACCGGGGAGCTGTTTTTT. The chain combines TRBV6-2 or TRBV6-3 with TRBJ2-2, with D possibly matching TRBD1 (6 bases). CDR1 and CDR2 from the germline V gene are MNHEY and SVGEGT. V shed 0 bases and J shed 1 base, with 9 bases lying between them. The CDR3 covers 16 residues.

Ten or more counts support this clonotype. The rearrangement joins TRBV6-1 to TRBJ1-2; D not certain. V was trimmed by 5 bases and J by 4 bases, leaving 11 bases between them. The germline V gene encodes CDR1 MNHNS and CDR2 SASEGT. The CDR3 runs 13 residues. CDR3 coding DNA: TGTGCCAGCAGTTCCTCGGGCATCTATGGCTACACCTTC. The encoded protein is CASSSSGIYGYTF.

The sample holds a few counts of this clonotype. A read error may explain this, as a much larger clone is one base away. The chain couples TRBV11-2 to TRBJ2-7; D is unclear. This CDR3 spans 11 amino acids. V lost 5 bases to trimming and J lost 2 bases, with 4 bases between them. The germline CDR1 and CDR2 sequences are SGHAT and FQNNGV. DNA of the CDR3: TGTGCCAGCAGCGATACCTACGAGCAGTACTTC. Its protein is CASSDTYEQYF.

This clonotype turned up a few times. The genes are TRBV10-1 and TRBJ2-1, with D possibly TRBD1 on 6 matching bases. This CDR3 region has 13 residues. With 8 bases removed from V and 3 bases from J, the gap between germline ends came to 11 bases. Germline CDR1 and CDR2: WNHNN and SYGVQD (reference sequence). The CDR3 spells CASGGHLYNEQFF. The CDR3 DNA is TGCGCCAGCGGGGGACATCTCTACAATGAGCAGTTCTTC.